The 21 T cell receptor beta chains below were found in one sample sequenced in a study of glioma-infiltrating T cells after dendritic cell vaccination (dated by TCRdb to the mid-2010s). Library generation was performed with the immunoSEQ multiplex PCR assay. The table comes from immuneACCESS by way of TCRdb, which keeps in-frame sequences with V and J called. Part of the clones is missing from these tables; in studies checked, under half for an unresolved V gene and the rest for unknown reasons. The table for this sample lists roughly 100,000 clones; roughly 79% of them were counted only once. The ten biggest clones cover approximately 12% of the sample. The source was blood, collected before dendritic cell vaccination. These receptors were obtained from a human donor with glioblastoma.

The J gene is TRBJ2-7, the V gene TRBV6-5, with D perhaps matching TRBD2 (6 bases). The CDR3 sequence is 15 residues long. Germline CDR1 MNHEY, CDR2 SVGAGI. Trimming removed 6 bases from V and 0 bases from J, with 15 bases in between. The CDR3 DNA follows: TGTGCCAGCAGATCCCGGGGACTGAGCTCCTACGAGCAGTACTTC. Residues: CASRSRGLSSYEQYF.

DNA for the CDR3: TGTGCCAGCAGCACCATGACAGGGGATTTCTCTGAAGCTTTCTTT. It codes for CASSTMTGDFSEAFF. The chain is built from TRBV13 and TRBJ1-1, with 8 bases identical to TRBD1. CDR1 and CDR2 (germline): PRHDT, FYEKMQ (reference sequence). CDR3 length equals 15 residues. Germline trimming cut 5 bases from V and 6 bases from J; bases unmatched to any gene: 11.

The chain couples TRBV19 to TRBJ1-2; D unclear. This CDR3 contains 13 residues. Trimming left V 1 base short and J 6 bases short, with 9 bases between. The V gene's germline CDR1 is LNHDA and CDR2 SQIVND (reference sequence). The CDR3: CASSIGLSHGYTF. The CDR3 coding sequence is TGTGCCAGTAGTATAGGCCTAAGTCATGGCTACACCTTC.

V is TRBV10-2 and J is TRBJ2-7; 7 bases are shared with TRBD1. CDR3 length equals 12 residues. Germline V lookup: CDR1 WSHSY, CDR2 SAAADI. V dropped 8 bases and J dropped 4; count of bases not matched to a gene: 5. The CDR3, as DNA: TGCGCCAGCCGACAGGGAACTTACGAGCAGTACTTC. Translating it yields CASRQGTYEQYF.

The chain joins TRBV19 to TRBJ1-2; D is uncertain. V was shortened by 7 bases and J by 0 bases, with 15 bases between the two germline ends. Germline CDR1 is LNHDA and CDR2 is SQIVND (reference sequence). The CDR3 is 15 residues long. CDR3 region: CASTRSWAANYGYTF. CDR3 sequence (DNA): TGTGCCAGTACCAGAAGTTGGGCCGCTAACTATGGCTACACCTTC.

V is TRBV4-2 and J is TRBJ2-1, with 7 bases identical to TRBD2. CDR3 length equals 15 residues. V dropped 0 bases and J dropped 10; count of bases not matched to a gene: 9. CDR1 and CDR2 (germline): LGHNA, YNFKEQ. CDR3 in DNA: TGTGCCAGCAGCCAAGATCCCGGACTAGGGGAGGAGCAGTTCTTC. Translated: CASSQDPGLGEEQFF.

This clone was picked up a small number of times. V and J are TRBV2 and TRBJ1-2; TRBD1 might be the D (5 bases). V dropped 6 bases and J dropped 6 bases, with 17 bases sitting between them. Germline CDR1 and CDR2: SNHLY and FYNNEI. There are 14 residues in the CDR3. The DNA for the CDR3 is TGTGCCAGCAGCTCGTCGACAGAGGTACATGGCTACACCTTC. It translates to CASSSSTEVHGYTF.

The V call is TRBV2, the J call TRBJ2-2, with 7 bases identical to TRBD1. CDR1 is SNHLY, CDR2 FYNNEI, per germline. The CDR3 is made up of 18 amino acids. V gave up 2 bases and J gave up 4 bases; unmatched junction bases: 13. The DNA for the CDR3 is TGTGCCAGCAGTGAATTTGAGGGGGCCCGACCGAGCACCGGGGAGCTGTTTTTT. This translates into CASSEFEGARPSTGELFF.

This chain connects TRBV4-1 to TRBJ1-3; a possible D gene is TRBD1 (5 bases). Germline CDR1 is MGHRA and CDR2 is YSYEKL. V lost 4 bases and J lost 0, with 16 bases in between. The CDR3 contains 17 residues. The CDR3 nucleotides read TGCGCCAGCAGCCGCGCAGGGTTGGCTCTCTCTGGAAACACCATATATTTT. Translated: CASSRAGLALSGNTIYF.

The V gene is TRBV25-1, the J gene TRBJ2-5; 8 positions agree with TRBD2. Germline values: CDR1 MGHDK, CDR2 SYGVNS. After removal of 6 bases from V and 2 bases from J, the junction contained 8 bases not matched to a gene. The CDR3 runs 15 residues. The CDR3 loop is CASSGHGGGQETQYF. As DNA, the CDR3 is TGTGCCAGCAGCGGCCACGGGGGGGGACAAGAGACCCAGTACTTC.

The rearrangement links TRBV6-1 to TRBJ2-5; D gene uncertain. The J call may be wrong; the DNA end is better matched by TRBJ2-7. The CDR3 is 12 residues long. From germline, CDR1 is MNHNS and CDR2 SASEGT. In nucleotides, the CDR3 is TGTGCCAGCAGGGCAGCGAGCTACGAGCAGTACTTC. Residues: CASRAASYEQYF.

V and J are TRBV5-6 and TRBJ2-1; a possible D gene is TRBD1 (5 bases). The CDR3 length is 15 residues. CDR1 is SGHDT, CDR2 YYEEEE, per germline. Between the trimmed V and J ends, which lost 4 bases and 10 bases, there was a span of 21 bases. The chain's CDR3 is CASSLLGLGSDEQFF. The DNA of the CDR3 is TGTGCCAGCAGCCTACTGGGGCTAGGTTCTGACGAGCAGTTCTTC.

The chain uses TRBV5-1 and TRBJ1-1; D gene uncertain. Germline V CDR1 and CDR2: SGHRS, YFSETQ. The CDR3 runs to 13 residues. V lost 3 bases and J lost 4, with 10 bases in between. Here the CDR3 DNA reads TGCGCCAGCAGCTACTTGGTCCTCACTGAAGCTTTCTTT. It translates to CASSYLVLTEAFF.

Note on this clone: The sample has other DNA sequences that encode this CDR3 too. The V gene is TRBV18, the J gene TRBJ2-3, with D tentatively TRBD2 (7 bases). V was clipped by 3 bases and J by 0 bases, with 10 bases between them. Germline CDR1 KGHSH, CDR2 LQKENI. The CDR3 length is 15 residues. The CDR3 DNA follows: TGTGCCAGCTCACCGAGGGGGGGAAGCACAGATACGCAGTATTTT. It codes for CASSPRGGSTDTQYF. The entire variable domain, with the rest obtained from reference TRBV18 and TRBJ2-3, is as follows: NAGVMQNPRHLVRRRGQEARLRCSPMKGHSHVYWYRQLPEEGLKFMVYLQKENIIDESGMPKERFSAEFPKEGPSILRIQQVVRGDSAAYFCASSPRGGSTDTQYFGPGTRLTVL.

CDR3 residues: CASSRDTGTDTQYF. In nucleotides, the CDR3 is TGTGCCAGCAGCCGGGACACGGGCACAGATACGCAGTATTTT. The chain combines TRBV5-4 with TRBJ2-3, with a tentative D call TRBD1 (6 bases). Germline V gene data show CDR1 as SGHNT and CDR2 as YYREEE (reference sequence). The CDR3 consists of 14 residues. Trimming took off 4 bases at V and 1 base at J, with 10 bases between the two ends. The entire variable domain, with the rest obtained from reference TRBV5-4 and TRBJ2-3, is as follows: ETGVTQSPTHLIKTRGQQVTLRCSSQSGHNTVSWYQQALGQGPQFIFQYYREEENGRGNFPPRFSGLQFPNYSSELNVNALELDDSALYLCASSRDTGTDTQYFGPGTRLTVL.

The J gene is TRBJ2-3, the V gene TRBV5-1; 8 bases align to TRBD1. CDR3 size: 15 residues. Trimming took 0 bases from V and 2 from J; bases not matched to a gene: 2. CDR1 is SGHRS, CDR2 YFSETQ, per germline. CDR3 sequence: CASSLEGQVTDTQYF. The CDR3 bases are TGCGCCAGCAGCTTGGAGGGACAGGTCACAGATACGCAGTATTTT.

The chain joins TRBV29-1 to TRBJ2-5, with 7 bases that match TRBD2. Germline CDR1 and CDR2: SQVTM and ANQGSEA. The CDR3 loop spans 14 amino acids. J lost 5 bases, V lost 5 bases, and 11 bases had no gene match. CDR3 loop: CSVKWGGPRETQYF. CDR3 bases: TGCAGCGTTAAGTGGGGGGGACCGAGGGAGACCCAGTACTTC.

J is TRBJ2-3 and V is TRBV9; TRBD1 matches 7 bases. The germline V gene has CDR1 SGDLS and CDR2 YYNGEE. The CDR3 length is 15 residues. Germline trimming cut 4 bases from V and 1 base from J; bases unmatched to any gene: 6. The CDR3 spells CASSPRGGRTDTQYF. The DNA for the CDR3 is TGTGCCAGCAGCCCCCGAGGGGGCCGCACAGATACGCAGTATTTT.

This chain's CDR3 is CASSLTSGGAKDTQYF. The CDR3 DNA sequence: TGCGCCAGCAGCTTAACTAGCGGGGGGGCGAAAGATACGCAGTATTTT. The genes are TRBV5-1 and TRBJ2-3; 13 bases map to TRBD2. V lost 2 bases and J lost 5; bases outside the gene matches: 5. Germline CDR1 is SGHRS and CDR2 is YFSETQ. The CDR3 spans 16 residues.

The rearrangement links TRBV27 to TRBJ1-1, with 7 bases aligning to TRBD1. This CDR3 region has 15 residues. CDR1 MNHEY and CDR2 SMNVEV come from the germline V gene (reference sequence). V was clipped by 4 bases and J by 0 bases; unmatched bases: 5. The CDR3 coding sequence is TGTGCCAGCAGTTCAGGGACAGCAATGAACACTGAAGCTTTCTTT. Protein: CASSSGTAMNTEAFF.

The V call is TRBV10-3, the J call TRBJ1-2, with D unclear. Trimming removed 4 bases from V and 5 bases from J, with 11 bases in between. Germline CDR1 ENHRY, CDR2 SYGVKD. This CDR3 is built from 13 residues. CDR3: CAISGMSSYGYTF. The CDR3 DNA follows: TGTGCCATCAGTGGTATGAGTTCGTATGGCTACACCTTC.